A single sample gave rise to the 30 T cell receptor beta chains below, sequenced in a study of blood T cell repertoires in COVID-19. TCRdb's copy holds only in-frame clones and misses some; the assay was immunoSEQ multiplex PCR. The sample includes just over 15,000 clones, approximately 80% of them seen just once. Sequenced sample: peripheral blood. The receptors were sampled from a human donor in a cohort sampled during active COVID-19.

There are a few counts of this clone. V and J are TRBV7-6 and TRBJ2-2; 13 bases are shared with TRBD2. V was clipped by 5 bases and J by 6 bases; unmatched bases: 9. This CDR3 has 17 amino acids. Germline-derived CDR1 and CDR2 are SGHVS and FNYEAQ. The CDR3 protein is CASSPRTSGSRSGELFF. The CDR3 nucleotides read TGTGCCAGCAGCCCTAGGACTAGCGGGAGTAGGTCCGGGGAGCTGTTTTTT.

The chain uses TRBV9 and TRBJ2-3, with unresolved D. With 1 base removed from V and 2 bases from J, the gap between germline ends came to 14 bases. The V gene's germline CDR1 is SGDLS and CDR2 YYNGEE. This CDR3 spans 16 amino acids. The CDR3 here is CASSVTPSGFTDTQYF. CDR3 in DNA: TGTGCCAGCAGCGTAACCCCTTCGGGTTTCACAGATACGCAGTATTTT.

This chain connects TRBV29-1 to TRBJ2-7; D ambiguous. The V end lost 5 bases, the J end lost 1 base, and 6 bases lay between the germline ends. The germline V gene encodes CDR1 SQVTM and CDR2 ANQGSEA. This CDR3 is built from 11 residues. The CDR3, as DNA: TGCAGCGTTAGAGTTTCCTACGAGCAGTACTTC. Its protein product is CSVRVSYEQYF.

The rearrangement uses TRBV2 and TRBJ2-1, with 12 bases lining up with TRBD2. The length of the CDR3 is 15 residues. From germline, CDR1 is SNHLY and CDR2 FYNNEI. The V and J ends lost 6 bases and 2 bases, in that order; junction bases with no gene match: 2. For the CDR3, the DNA is TGTGCCAGCAGACGACTAGCGGGAGCCTACAATGAGCAGTTCTTC. It yields the protein CASRRLAGAYNEQFF.

The chain joins TRBV19 to TRBJ1-5, with 8 bases that match TRBD1. Germline V gives CDR1 LNHDA, CDR2 SQIVND (reference sequence). This CDR3 is 15 amino acids long. After removal of 8 bases from V and 11 bases from J, the junction contained 17 bases not matched to a gene. CDR3 sequence reads: CASSYGQGYQRTQHF. The CDR3 DNA reads as TGTGCCAGTTCGTATGGACAGGGATACCAAAGGACCCAGCATTTT. The variable domain in full, with the rest retrieved from reference TRBV19 and TRBJ1-5, is DGGITQSPKYLFRKEGQNVTLSCEQNLNHDAMYWYRQDPGQGLRLIYYSQIVNDFQKGDIAEGYSVSREKKESFPLTVTSAQKNPTAFYLCASSYGQGYQRTQHFGDGTRLSIL.

This clone was detected a few times. This chain joins TRBV7-2 and TRBJ2-1; 14 nucleotides line up with TRBD2. Germline V lookup: CDR1 SGHTA, CDR2 FQGNSA. The CDR3 covers 15 residues. V lost 5 bases and J lost 6; bases outside the gene matches: 3. The CDR3 sequence: CASSQGLAGANEQFF. The CDR3 coding sequence is TGTGCCAGCAGCCAGGGACTAGCGGGGGCCAATGAGCAGTTCTTC.

This clone was detected a few times. The chain links TRBV6-1 to TRBJ1-2, with unresolved D. The CDR3 has 13 amino acids. CDR1 is MNHNS, CDR2 SASEGT, per germline. Deletions cut 1 base from V and 7 bases from J, with 10 bases between. CDR3: CASSEGTVLGYTF. Here the CDR3 DNA reads TGTGCCAGCAGTGAAGGCACAGTTCTTGGCTACACCTTC.

The genes are TRBV29-1 and TRBJ2-3, with D perhaps matching TRBD2 (5 bases). The germline V gene has CDR1 SQVTM and CDR2 ANQGSEA. The CDR3 runs to 15 residues. V lost 4 bases and J 2 bases, leaving 16 bases between the germline ends. The CDR3 sequence: CSVGNGVSNTDTQYF. The CDR3 coding sequence is TGCAGCGTTGGGAACGGGGTCAGTAACACAGATACGCAGTATTTT.

The chain is built from TRBV2 and TRBJ1-5; unclear D gene. Germline V gene sequence: CDR1 SNHLY, CDR2 FYNNEI. V lost 9 bases to trimming and J lost 2 bases, with 23 bases between them. The CDR3 contains 17 residues. The CDR3 is CARDLPPPTGCNQPQHF. The DNA of the CDR3 is TGTGCCAGAGACCTTCCCCCCCCAACGGGTTGCAATCAGCCCCAGCATTTT. Complete variable domain (other parts from reference TRBV2 and TRBJ1-5): EPEVTQTPSHQVTQMGQEVILRCVPISNHLYFYWYRQILGQKVEFLVSFYNNEISEKSEIFDDQFSVERPDGSNFTLKIRSTKLEDSAMYFCARDLPPPTGCNQPQHFGDGTRLSIL.

V usage is TRBV5-1 and J usage is TRBJ2-3; TRBD2 is a possible D gene (6 bases). V lost 4 bases to trimming and J lost 3 bases, with 15 bases between them. Germline CDR1 SGHRS, CDR2 YFSETQ. The CDR3 spans 15 residues. Here the CDR3 reads CASSPPGTSTDTQYF. CDR3 in DNA: TGCGCCAGCAGCCCGCCCGGGACTTCAACAGATACGCAGTATTTT.

The gene calls are TRBV7-6 and TRBJ2-3; perhaps TRBD1 as D (5 bases). Germline CDR1 and CDR2: SGHVS and FNYEAQ. The CDR3 has 14 amino acids. Deletions cut 3 bases from V and 3 bases from J, with 10 bases between. CDR3 sequence (DNA): TGTGCCAGCAGCTTCAGATCAGGGACAGATACGCAGTATTTT. This encodes CASSFRSGTDTQYF. The full variable domain, rest sourced from reference TRBV7-6 and TRBJ2-3, is GAGVSQSPRYKVTKRGQDVALRCDPISGHVSLYWYRQALGQGPEFLTYFNYEAQQDKSGLPNDRFSAERPEGSISTLTIQRTEQRDSAMYRCASSFRSGTDTQYFGPGTRLTVL.

This clone is medium-sized. The rearrangement joins TRBV10-3 to TRBJ2-2; 10 bases align to TRBD2. V lost 6 bases and J lost 7; bases outside the gene matches: 8. The CDR3 consists of 15 residues. Germline V gives CDR1 ENHRY, CDR2 SYGVKD. CDR3 region: CAISGRTSGLGELFF. In DNA, the CDR3 is TGTGCCATCAGCGGTAGGACTAGCGGCCTCGGGGAGCTGTTTTTT.

The rearrangement joins TRBV7-2 to TRBJ1-6, with a possible D match to TRBD1 (5 bases). The CDR3 totals 15 residues. V dropped 4 bases and J dropped 6 bases, with 13 bases sitting between them. Per germline, CDR1 SGHTA and CDR2 FQGNSA. The CDR3 bases are TGTGCCAGCAGCTCCTCAGTCCAGGGTAATTCACCCCTCCACTTT. This sequence encodes CASSSSVQGNSPLHF.

The gene calls are TRBV7-8 and TRBJ1-2, with D hard to call. The CDR3 loop spans 13 amino acids. The V gene lost 5 bases and the J gene lost 13 bases, with 20 bases spanning the gap. CDR1 is SGHVS, CDR2 FQNEAQ, per germline. CDR3 protein: CASSPGITSGGTF. CDR3 DNA sequence: TGTGCCAGCAGCCCCGGGATCACGTCGGGTGGCACCTTC.

The genes are TRBV5-1 and TRBJ2-1; TRBD1 is a possible D gene (6 bases). Germline assignment: CDR1 SGHRS and CDR2 YFSETQ. This CDR3 region has 14 residues. Trimming left V 1 base short and J 10 bases short, with 15 bases between. CDR3 sequence: CASSLSRGTEEQFF. The CDR3 coding sequence is TGCGCCAGCAGCTTGTCGAGGGGGACCGAGGAGCAGTTCTTC.

The chain combines TRBV19 with TRBJ2-4, with 7 bases matching TRBD2. The CDR3 spans 18 residues. Germline CDR1 and CDR2: LNHDA and SQIVND (reference sequence). The J segment lost 0 bases and the V segment lost 3 bases, leaving 11 bases of the junction unmatched. The CDR3, as DNA: TGTGCCAGTAGTATTTCAAGCGGGGACCAATTAGCCAAAAACATTCAGTACTTC. Translation: CASSISSGDQLAKNIQYF.

The gene calls are TRBV7-9 and TRBJ1-6, with unresolved D. Germline V lookup: CDR1 SEHNR, CDR2 FQNEAQ (reference sequence). V was shortened by 6 bases and J by 10 bases, with 16 bases between the two germline ends. This CDR3 is built from 14 residues. The CDR3, as DNA: TGTGCCAGCAGAACGGATGCCGACGGGTCACCCCTCCACTTT. As protein: CASRTDADGSPLHF.

This sequence joins TRBV28 and TRBJ2-2; 7 bases are a match to TRBD2. This CDR3 region has 15 residues. With 1 base clipped from V and 6 bases from J, the junction kept 5 bases outside the gene matches. Per the germline V gene, CDR1 is MDHEN and CDR2 is SYDVKM. CDR3 sequence reads: CASSLYSGRAGELFF. CDR3 DNA sequence: TGTGCCAGCAGTTTATACTCAGGGAGGGCCGGGGAGCTGTTTTTT.

V is TRBV27 and J is TRBJ1-5; 7 positions agree with TRBD1. Trimming at V came to 6 bases and at J to 4 bases, leaving 3 bases not matched to a gene. Per the germline V gene, CDR1 is MNHEY and CDR2 is SMNVEV (reference sequence). The length of the CDR3 is 13 residues. The CDR3 DNA reads as TGTGCCAGCAGCCAGGACAGGAATCAGCCCCAGCATTTT. Amino acid sequence: CASSQDRNQPQHF.

The J gene is TRBJ1-4, the V gene TRBV19; D call uncertain. The V gene's germline CDR1 is LNHDA and CDR2 SQIVND (reference sequence). Trimming took off 7 bases at V and 8 bases at J, with 20 bases between the two ends. This CDR3 spans 15 amino acids. CDR3 coding DNA: TGTGCCAGTAAGGAGGGAAGGGCATATCGGGAAAAACTGTTTTTT. Translation gives CASKEGRAYREKLFF.

V is TRBV29-1 and J is TRBJ1-2; D uncertain. In germline, CDR1 is SQVTM, CDR2 ANQGSEA. The CDR3 contains 13 residues. V was cut by 3 bases and J by 7 bases, with 15 bases left in between. This chain's CDR3 is CSVDADRSSGYTF. The DNA of the CDR3 is TGCAGCGTTGATGCCGATCGGTCCTCTGGCTACACCTTC. Drawing the rest from reference TRBV29-1 and TRBJ1-2, the complete variable domain is SAVISQKPSRDICQRGTSLTIQCQVDSQVTMMFWYRQQPGQSLTLIATANQGSEATYESGFVIDKFPISRPNLTFSTLTVSNMSPEDSSIYLCSVDADRSSGYTFGSGTRLTVV.

The chain is built from TRBV19 and TRBJ2-1, with no clear D. The V and J ends lost 4 bases and 0 bases respectively, with 7 bases between them. This CDR3 region has 14 residues. Germline lookup yields CDR1 LNHDA and CDR2 SQIVND (reference sequence). The CDR3 bases are TGTGCCAGTAGTAACGCTAACTCCTACAATGAGCAGTTCTTC. It yields the protein CASSNANSYNEQFF.

This clone is categorized as medium-sized (0.01 to 0.1%). V usage is TRBV5-4 and J usage is TRBJ1-2; 7 bases are shared with TRBD1. V was clipped by 3 bases and J by 1 base; unmatched bases: 3. The CDR3 is 14 amino acids. Germline V gives CDR1 SGHNT, CDR2 YYREEE (reference sequence). CDR3 protein: CASSWDRNNYGYTF. Written as DNA, the CDR3 is TGTGCCAGCAGCTGGGACAGAAATAACTATGGCTACACCTTC.

The rearrangement joins TRBV19 to TRBJ1-4; 7 positions match TRBD1. This CDR3 region has 16 residues. With V trimmed by 0 bases and J by 8 bases, 9 bases remained unmatched. CDR1 is LNHDA, CDR2 SQIVND, per germline (reference sequence). The CDR3 DNA sequence: TGTGCCAGTAGTATAGATGGAGGGACAGTCCCAGAAAAACTGTTTTTT. Encoded protein: CASSIDGGTVPEKLFF.

The chain is built from TRBV7-7 and TRBJ2-5, with D possibly TRBD2 on 5 matching bases. Germline V gene lookup returns CDR1 SSHAT and CDR2 FNYEAQ (reference sequence). The V end was cut by 5 bases, the J end by 9 bases, with 22 bases between. This CDR3 comprises 15 residues. CDR3 region: CASSPSPGVHGAQYF. CDR3 nucleotides: TGTGCCAGCAGCCCTAGCCCTGGGGTCCATGGGGCCCAGTACTTC.

The chain is built from TRBV7-2 and TRBJ2-7; D unclear. V gave up 3 bases and J gave up 3 bases, with 12 bases separating them. The CDR3 has 14 residues. Looked up from germline, CDR1 is SGHTA and CDR2 is FQGNSA. The CDR3, as DNA: TGTGCCAGCAGCTTGTTTGCTGGGCGCTACGAGCAGTACTTC. Protein product: CASSLFAGRYEQYF.

This clone appeared once. The V and J genes are TRBV9 and TRBJ2-3; tentatively, D is TRBD1 (6 bases). The germline V gene has CDR1 SGDLS and CDR2 YYNGEE. The length of the CDR3 is 13 residues. Trimming stripped 9 bases from V and 2 bases from J, with 13 bases between. CDR3 sequence (DNA): TGTGCCACCTCGACAGGCCTCACAGATACGCAGTATTTT. This codes for CATSTGLTDTQYF.

The chain combines TRBV4-3 with TRBJ2-6, with D possibly being TRBD1 (5 bases). Germline V lookup: CDR1 LGHNA, CDR2 YSLEER. The CDR3 consists of 18 residues. V lost 1 base to trimming and J lost 1 base, with 14 bases between them. CDR3 sequence reads: CASSQAAHRSSGANVLTF. CDR3 bases: TGCGCCAGCAGCCAAGCCGCCCACAGGAGTTCTGGGGCCAACGTCCTGACTTTC.

This clone was recorded once. The V call is TRBV3-1 (or the pseudogene TRBV3-2), the J call TRBJ1-1; the match to TRBD1 covers 10 bases. Germline lookup yields CDR1 LGHDT and CDR2 YNNKEL (reference sequence). J gave up 5 bases and V 1 base, and 7 bases lay outside the gene matches. This CDR3 is built from 16 residues. CDR3: CASSQVYGTGVTEAFF. The CDR3 nucleotides read TGTGCCAGCAGCCAAGTGTACGGGACAGGGGTTACTGAAGCTTTCTTT.

This chain links TRBV2 with TRBJ1-5, with D perhaps TRBD1 (5 bases). CDR3 length: 15 residues. The germline V gene has CDR1 SNHLY and CDR2 FYNNEI. The V gene lost 2 bases and the J gene lost 3 bases, with 11 bases spanning the gap. CDR3 amino acids: CASSETDSPNQPQHF. The CDR3 region has the DNA TGTGCCAGCAGTGAAACCGACAGCCCCAATCAGCCCCAGCATTTT.